This paragraph covers one TCR beta chain sequence. Its antigen remains unidentified. The sample originates from a study of vaccination and CD4 T cells after COVID-19. Study summary: SARS-CoV-2, HCoV-NL63, HCoV-OC43 and HCoV-229E supplied the overlapping spike peptides used to stimulate cells.

An Oncomine TCR Beta short-read assay was used to sequence the DNA from cultured CD4+ T cells. In TCRdb, the PCR reads were re-called with MiXCR into one record per CDR3 protein. The sample gives roughly 15,000 distinct CDR3 sequences, around 50% of which show up once; approximately 17% is in the top ten. V was clipped by 5 bases and J by 6 bases, with 17 bases between them. The CDR3 has 15 amino acids. The germline gives CDR1 SNHLY, CDR2 FYNNEI. The sample's time point: late sampling 161 to 241 days after vaccination in three convalescent patients. This sample's treatment: approximately nine-day PBMC culture with coronavirus spike peptide pools or control peptides (ViraFEST assay). CD4+ T cells were isolated by negative selection after around 11 days of culture.

The sequencing here drew on CD4+ T cells from blood, cultured in vitro, taken about 7 months after SARS-CoV-2 vaccination. The clonotype was recovered from a human donor who had recovered from COVID-19. The chain links TRBV2 to TRBJ1-5; D ambiguous. The CDR3 sequence is CASSIDGRAGQPQHF. Written as DNA, the CDR3 is TGTGCCAGCAGTATAGACGGACGAGCGGGTCAGCCCCAGCATTTT.